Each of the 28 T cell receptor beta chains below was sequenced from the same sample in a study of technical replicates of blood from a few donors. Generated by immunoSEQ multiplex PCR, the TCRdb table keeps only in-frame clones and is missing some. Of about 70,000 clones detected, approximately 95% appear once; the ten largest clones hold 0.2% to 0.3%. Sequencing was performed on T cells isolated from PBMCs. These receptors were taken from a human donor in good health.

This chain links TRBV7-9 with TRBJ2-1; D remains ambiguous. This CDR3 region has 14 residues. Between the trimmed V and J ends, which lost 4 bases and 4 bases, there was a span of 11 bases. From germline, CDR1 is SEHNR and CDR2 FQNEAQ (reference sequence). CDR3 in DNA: TGTGCCAGCAGCTATCGTACCCGGTACAATGAGCAGTTCTTC. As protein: CASSYRTRYNEQFF.

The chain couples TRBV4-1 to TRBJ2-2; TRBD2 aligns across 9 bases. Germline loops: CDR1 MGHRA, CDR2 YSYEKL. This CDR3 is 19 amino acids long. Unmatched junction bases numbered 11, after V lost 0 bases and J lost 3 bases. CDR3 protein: CASSQENGRVAGDTGELFF. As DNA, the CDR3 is TGCGCCAGCAGCCAAGAAAACGGTAGGGTAGCGGGAGACACCGGGGAGCTGTTTTTT.

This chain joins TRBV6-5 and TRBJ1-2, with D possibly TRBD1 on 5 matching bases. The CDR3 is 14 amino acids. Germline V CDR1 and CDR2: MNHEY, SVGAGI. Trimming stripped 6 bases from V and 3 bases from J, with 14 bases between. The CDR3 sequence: CASSNQGLDYGYTF. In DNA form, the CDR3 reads TGTGCCAGCAGCAATCAGGGTTTAGACTATGGCTACACCTTC.

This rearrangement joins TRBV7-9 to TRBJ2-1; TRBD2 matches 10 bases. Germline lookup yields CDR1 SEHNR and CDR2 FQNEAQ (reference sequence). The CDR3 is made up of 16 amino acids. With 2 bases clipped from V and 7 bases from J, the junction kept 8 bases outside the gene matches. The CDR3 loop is CASSLPSGRAQNEQFF. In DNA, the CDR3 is TGTGCCAGCAGCTTACCCAGCGGGAGGGCCCAAAATGAGCAGTTCTTC.

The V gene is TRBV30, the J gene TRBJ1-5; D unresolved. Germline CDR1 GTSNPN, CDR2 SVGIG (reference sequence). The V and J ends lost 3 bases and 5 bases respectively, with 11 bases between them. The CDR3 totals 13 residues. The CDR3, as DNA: TGTGCCTGGAGGACAAGCCTCGATCAGCCCCAGCATTTT. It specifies CAWRTSLDQPQHF.

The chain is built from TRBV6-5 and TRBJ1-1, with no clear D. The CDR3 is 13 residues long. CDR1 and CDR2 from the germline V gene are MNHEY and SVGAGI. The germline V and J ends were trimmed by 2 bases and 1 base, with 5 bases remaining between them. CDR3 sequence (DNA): TGTGCCAGCAGTTACGGCCCGAACACTGAAGCTTTCTTT. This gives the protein CASSYGPNTEAFF.

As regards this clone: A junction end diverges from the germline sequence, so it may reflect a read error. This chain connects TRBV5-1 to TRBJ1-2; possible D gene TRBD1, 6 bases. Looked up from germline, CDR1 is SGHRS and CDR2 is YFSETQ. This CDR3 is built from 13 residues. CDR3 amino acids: CASSPNWDTKPLF. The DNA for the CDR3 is TGCGCCAGCAGCCCAAATTGGGACACAAAGCCTCTCTTC.

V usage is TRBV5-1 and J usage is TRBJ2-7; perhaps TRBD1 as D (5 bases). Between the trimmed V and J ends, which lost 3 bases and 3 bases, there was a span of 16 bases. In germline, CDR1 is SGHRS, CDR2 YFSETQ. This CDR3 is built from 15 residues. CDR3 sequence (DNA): TGCGCCAGCAGCTCCCATCAGGGATCTCACTACGAGCAGTACTTC. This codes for CASSSHQGSHYEQYF.

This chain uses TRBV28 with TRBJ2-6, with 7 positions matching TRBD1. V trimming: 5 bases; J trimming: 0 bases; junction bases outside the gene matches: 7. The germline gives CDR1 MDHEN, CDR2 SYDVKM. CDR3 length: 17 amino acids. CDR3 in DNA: TGTGCCAGCAGTGTGCCGGGACAGAGCTCTGGGGCCAACGTCCTGACTTTC. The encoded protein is CASSVPGQSSGANVLTF.

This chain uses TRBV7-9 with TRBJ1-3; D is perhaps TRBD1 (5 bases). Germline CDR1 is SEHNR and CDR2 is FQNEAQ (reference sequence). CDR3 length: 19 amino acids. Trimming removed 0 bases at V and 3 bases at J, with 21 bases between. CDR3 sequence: CASSLAIRRGSTDGNTIYF. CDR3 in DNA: TGTGCCAGCAGCTTAGCGATCAGAAGGGGATCGACAGATGGAAACACCATATATTTT.

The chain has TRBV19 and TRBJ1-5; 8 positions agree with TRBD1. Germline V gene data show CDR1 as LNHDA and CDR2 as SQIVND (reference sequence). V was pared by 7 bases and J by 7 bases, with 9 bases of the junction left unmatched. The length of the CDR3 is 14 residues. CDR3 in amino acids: CASTRSDREQPQHF. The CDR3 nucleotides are TGTGCCAGTACCAGGTCGGACAGGGAGCAGCCCCAGCATTTT. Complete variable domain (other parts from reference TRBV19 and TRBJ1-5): DGGITQSPKYLFRKEGQNVTLSCEQNLNHDAMYWYRQDPGQGLRLIYYSQIVNDFQKGDIAEGYSVSREKKESFPLTVTSAQKNPTAFYLCASTRSDREQPQHFGDGTRLSIL.

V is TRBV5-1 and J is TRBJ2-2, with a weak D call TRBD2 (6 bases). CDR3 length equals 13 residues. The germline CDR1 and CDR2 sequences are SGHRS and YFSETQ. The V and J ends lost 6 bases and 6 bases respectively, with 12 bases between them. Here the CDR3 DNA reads TGCGCCAGCAAATCAATAGCGGCCGGGGAGCTGTTTTTT. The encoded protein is CASKSIAAGELFF.

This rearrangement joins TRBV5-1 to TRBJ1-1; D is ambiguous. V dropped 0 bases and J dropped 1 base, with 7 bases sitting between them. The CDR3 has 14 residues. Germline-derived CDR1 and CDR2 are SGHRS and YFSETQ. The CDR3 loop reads CASSLVGPNTEAFF. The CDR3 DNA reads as TGCGCCAGCAGCTTGGTGGGCCCGAACACTGAAGCTTTCTTT.

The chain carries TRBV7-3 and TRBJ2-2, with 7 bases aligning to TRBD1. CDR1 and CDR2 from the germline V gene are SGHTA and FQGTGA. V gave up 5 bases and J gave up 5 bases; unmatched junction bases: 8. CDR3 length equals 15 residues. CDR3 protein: CASSQQGLGTGELFF. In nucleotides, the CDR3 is TGTGCCAGCAGCCAACAGGGGCTAGGGACCGGGGAGCTGTTTTTT.

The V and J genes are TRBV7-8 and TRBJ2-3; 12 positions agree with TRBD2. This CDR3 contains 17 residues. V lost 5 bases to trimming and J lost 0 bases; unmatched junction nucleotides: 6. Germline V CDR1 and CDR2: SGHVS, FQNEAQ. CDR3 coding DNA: TGTGCCAGCAGCCCCACCGGGACTAGCGGGAGCACAGATACGCAGTATTTT. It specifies CASSPTGTSGSTDTQYF.

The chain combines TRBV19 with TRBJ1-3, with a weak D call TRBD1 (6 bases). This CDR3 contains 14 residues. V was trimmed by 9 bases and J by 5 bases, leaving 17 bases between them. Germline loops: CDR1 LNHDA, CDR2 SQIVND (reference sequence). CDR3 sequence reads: CASLTGGARNTIYF. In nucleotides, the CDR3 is TGTGCCAGCTTGACGGGGGGCGCTAGAAACACCATATATTTT.

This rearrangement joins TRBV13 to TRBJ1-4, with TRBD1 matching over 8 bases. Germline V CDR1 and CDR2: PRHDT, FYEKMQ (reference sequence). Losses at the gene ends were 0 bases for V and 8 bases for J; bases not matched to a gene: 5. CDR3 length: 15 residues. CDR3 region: CASSLGGQGNEKLFF. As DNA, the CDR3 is TGTGCCAGCAGCTTAGGCGGACAGGGAAACGAAAAACTGTTTTTT. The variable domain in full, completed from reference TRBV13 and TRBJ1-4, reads AAGVIQSPRHLIKEKRETATLKCYPIPRHDTVYWYQQGPGQDPQFLISFYEKMQSDKGSIPDRFSAQQFSDYHSELNMSSLELGDSALYFCASSLGGQGNEKLFFGSGTQLSVL.

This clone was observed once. Here the CDR3 DNA reads TGTGCCAGCAGCACCGCAACCCACGGACAGTCGATGAGCGGCAATCAGCCCCAGCATTTT. This gives the protein CASSTATHGQSMSGNQPQHF. The rearrangement joins TRBV11-3 to TRBJ1-5; a weak D match, TRBD1 (6 bases). Germline CDR1 SGHNT, CDR2 YENEEA. There are 20 residues in the CDR3. Trimming took 5 bases from V and 2 from J, leaving 28 bases between them.

The CDR3 nucleotides are TGCAGCGTTGAAGATTATGGGACAGGTCCGGATACGCAGTATTTT. Amino acids: CSVEDYGTGPDTQYF. The J gene is TRBJ2-3, the V gene TRBV29-1, with 8 bases fitting TRBD1. The germline gives CDR1 SQVTM, CDR2 ANQGSEA. The CDR3 sequence is 15 residues long. V was pared by 0 bases and J by 6 bases, with 8 bases of the junction left unmatched.

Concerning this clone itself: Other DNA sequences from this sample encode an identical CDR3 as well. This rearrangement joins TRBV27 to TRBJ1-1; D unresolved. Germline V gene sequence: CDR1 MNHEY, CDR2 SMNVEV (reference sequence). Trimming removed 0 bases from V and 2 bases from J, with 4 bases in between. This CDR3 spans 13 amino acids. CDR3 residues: CASSLSRNTEAFF. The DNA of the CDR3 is TGTGCCAGCAGTTTATCGAGAAACACTGAAGCTTTCTTT.

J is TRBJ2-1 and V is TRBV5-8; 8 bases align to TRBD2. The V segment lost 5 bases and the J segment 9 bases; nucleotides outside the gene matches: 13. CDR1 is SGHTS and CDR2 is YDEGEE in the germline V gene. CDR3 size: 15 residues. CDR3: CASSLPGGPGLEQFF. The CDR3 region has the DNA TGTGCCAGCAGTCTCCCGGGGGGGCCAGGGCTTGAGCAGTTCTTC.

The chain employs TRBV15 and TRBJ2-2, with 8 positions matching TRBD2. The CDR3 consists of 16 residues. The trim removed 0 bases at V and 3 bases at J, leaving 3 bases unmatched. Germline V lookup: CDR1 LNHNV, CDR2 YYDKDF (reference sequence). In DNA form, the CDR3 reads TGTGCCACCAGCAGAGATGAACTAGCGGACACCGGGGAGCTGTTTTTT. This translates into CATSRDELADTGELFF.

CDR3 coding DNA: TGTGCCAGCAGCTTAGGCGGAGGGGCCACAGATACGCAGTATTTT. It yields the protein CASSLGGGATDTQYF. V gene TRBV13 combines with J gene TRBJ2-3, with D possibly being TRBD2 (6 bases). This CDR3 has 15 residues. V lost 0 bases, J lost 2 bases, and 9 bases lay in between. Germline V lookup: CDR1 PRHDT, CDR2 FYEKMQ (reference sequence). The complete variable domain, with remaining parts taken from reference TRBV13 and TRBJ2-3, reads AAGVIQSPRHLIKEKRETATLKCYPIPRHDTVYWYQQGPGQDPQFLISFYEKMQSDKGSIPDRFSAQQFSDYHSELNMSSLELGDSALYFCASSLGGGATDTQYFGPGTRLTVL.

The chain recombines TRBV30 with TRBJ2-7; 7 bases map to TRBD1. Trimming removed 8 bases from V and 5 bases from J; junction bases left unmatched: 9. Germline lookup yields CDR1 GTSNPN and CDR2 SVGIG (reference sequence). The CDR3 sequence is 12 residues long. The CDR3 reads CAGLTGPDEQYF. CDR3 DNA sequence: TGTGCCGGGCTGACAGGGCCGGACGAGCAGTACTTC.

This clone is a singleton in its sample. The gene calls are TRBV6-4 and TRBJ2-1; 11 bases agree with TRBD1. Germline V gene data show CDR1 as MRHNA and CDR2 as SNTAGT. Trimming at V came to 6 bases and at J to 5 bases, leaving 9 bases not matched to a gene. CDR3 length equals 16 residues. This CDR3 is CASSPLGQGAHNEQFF. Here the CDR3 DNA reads TGTGCCAGCAGCCCTCTTGGACAGGGGGCTCACAATGAGCAGTTCTTC.

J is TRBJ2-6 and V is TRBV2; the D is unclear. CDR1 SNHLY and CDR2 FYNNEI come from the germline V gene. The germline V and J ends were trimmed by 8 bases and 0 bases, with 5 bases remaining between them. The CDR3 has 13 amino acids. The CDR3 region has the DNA TGTGCCAGCCGCAGCTCTGGGGCCAACGTCCTGACTTTC. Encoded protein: CASRSSGANVLTF.

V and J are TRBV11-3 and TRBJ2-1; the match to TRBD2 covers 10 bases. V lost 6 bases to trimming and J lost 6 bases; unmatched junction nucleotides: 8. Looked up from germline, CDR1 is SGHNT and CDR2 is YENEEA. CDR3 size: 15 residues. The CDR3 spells CASSRSGGPSNEQFF. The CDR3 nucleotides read TGTGCCAGCAGTCGTAGCGGGGGGCCCTCCAATGAGCAGTTCTTC.

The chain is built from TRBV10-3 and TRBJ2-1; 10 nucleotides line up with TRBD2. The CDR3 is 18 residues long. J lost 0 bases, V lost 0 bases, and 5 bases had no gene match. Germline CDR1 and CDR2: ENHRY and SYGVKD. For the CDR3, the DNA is TGTGCCATCAGTGAGTCGGCTAGCGGGGGTAGCTCCTACAATGAGCAGTTCTTC. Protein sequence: CAISESASGGSSYNEQFF.